These 10 T cell receptor beta chains were all obtained from the same sample, sequenced in a study of T-cell reconstitution after alpha-beta-depleted transplantation in children. The TCRbeta library incorporated unique molecular identifiers. TCRdb itself ran the PCR reads through MiXCR, one entry per CDR3 protein. This sample has just under 550,000 distinct CDR3 sequences, with around 18% found just once. Material: PBMCs from the stem cell graft donor, obtained from the stem cell graft. The receptors come from a human donor who donated a stem cell graft to a child with acute lymphoblastic leukemia.

This clonotype was picked up a small number of times. The V call is TRBV5-1, the J call TRBJ1-1; D may be TRBD1 (5 bases). V lost 0 bases, J lost 5 bases, and 11 bases lay in between. This CDR3 comprises 14 residues. Germline V CDR1 and CDR2: SGHRS, YFSETQ. For the CDR3, the DNA is TGCGCCAGCAGCTTGGTAACCGGGGGAACTGAAGCTTTCTTT. Amino acids: CASSLVTGGTEAFF.

The chain uses TRBV11-1 and TRBJ2-1; 9 bases align to TRBD1. The CDR3 covers 16 residues. V gave up 4 bases and J gave up 3 bases; unmatched junction bases: 7. CDR1 is SGHAT and CDR2 is FQDESV in the germline V gene (reference sequence). CDR3 in DNA: TGTGCCAGCAGCTCAAAGACAGGGGGTAACTACAATGAGCAGTTCTTC. Translating gives CASSSKTGGNYNEQFF.

The chain recombines TRBV5-1 with TRBJ2-1; D remains unclear. The CDR3 extends over 14 amino acids. Germline V gene lookup returns CDR1 SGHRS and CDR2 YFSETQ. V was cut by 0 bases and J by 4 bases, with 8 bases left in between. The CDR3 here is CASSLVRGYNEQFF. The CDR3 DNA reads TGCGCCAGCAGCTTGGTACGCGGTTACAATGAGCAGTTCTTC.

This clonotype came up many times. The CDR3: CASSLMLLADEQYF. The CDR3 DNA reads as TGTGCCAGCAGCTTGATGCTCCTAGCGGACGAGCAGTACTTC. This rearrangement joins TRBV5-6 to TRBJ2-7; 7 nucleotides line up with TRBD2. This CDR3 spans 14 amino acids. The V gene end was trimmed by 1 base and the J gene end by 5 bases; junction bases not matched to a gene: 6. Germline V gene data show CDR1 as SGHDT and CDR2 as YYEEEE.

This clonotype was seen more than once but under ten times. The chain recombines TRBV12-3 or TRBV12-4 with TRBJ1-4, with D possibly matching TRBD1 (5 bases). The length of the CDR3 is 14 residues. V was shortened by 0 bases and J by 7 bases, with 9 bases between the two germline ends. CDR3: CASSLAGRAEKLFF. In nucleotides, the CDR3 is TGTGCCAGCAGTTTAGCCGGCAGGGCTGAAAAACTGTTTTTT.

There are a few counts of this clonotype. This chain joins TRBV4-1 and TRBJ2-5; D is possibly TRBD2 (5 bases). This CDR3 is built from 13 residues. Germline V CDR1 and CDR2: MGHRA, YSYEKL. V lost 3 bases and J 1 base, leaving 6 bases between the germline ends. Here the CDR3 reads CASSHLAQETQYF. In DNA form, the CDR3 reads TGCGCCAGCAGCCACCTAGCCCAAGAGACCCAGTACTTC.

This clonotype has just a few counts. This chain uses TRBV9 with TRBJ2-6; D may be TRBD1 (6 bases). This CDR3 region has 17 residues. Germline V gene lookup returns CDR1 SGDLS and CDR2 YYNGEE. V was shortened by 3 bases and J by 0 bases, with 13 bases between the two germline ends. The CDR3 spells CASSGGRVSSGANVLTF. The CDR3 region has the DNA TGTGCCAGCAGCGGGGGGCGCGTTAGCTCTGGGGCCAACGTCCTGACTTTC.

This chain uses TRBV7-8 with TRBJ2-5; TRBD2 is a possible D gene (5 bases). The CDR3 sequence is 14 residues long. V was trimmed by 5 bases and J by 0 bases, leaving 10 bases between them. The germline gives CDR1 SGHVS, CDR2 FQNEAQ. The CDR3 coding sequence is TGTGCCAGCAGCATCGGACTGGACCAAGAGACCCAGTACTTC. This gives the protein CASSIGLDQETQYF.

This clonotype has a handful of counts. This chain connects TRBV9 to TRBJ2-1, with 8 bases fitting TRBD2. J lost 2 bases, V lost 1 base, and 5 bases had no gene match. CDR3 length: 16 amino acids. Germline V gene lookup returns CDR1 SGDLS and CDR2 YYNGEE. CDR3 bases: TGTGCCAGCAGCGTACAAGCGGGAGCCGCCTACAATGAGCAGTTCTTC. Protein sequence: CASSVQAGAAYNEQFF.

This chain joins TRBV30 and TRBJ2-3; D might be TRBD2 (6 bases). This CDR3 is built from 13 residues. CDR1 and CDR2 from the germline V gene are GTSNPN and SVGIG (reference sequence). V lost 3 bases, J lost 2 bases, and 9 bases lay in between. The CDR3 protein is CAWSRDSTDTQYF. CDR3 DNA sequence: TGTGCCTGGAGCCGGGACTCCACAGATACGCAGTATTTT.